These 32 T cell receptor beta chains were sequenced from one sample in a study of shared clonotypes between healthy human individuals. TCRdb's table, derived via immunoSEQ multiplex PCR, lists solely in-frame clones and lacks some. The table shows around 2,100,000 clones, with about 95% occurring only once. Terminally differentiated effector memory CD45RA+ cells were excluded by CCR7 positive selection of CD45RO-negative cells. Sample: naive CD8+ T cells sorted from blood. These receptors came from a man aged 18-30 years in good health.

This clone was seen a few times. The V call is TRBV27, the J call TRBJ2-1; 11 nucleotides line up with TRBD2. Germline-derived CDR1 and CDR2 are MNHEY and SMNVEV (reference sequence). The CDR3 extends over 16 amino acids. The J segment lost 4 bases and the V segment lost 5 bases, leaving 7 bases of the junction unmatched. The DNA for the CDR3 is TGTGCCAGCAGTCCCTCCGGGACTAGCGGTTACAATGAGCAGTTCTTC. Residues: CASSPSGTSGYNEQFF.

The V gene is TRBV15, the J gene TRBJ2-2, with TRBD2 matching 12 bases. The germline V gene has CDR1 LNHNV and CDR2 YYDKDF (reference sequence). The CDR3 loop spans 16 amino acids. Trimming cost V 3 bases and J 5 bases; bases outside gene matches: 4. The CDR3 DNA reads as TGTGCCACCAGCAGTATCGGACTAGCGGGAACCGGGGAGCTGTTTTTT. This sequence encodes CATSSIGLAGTGELFF. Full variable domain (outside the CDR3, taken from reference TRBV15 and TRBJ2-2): DAMVIQNPRYQVTQFGKPVTLSCSQTLNHNVMYWYQQKSSQAPKLLFHYYDKDFNNEADTPDNFQSRRPNTSFCFLDIRSPGLGDTAMYLCATSSIGLAGTGELFFGEGSRLTVL.

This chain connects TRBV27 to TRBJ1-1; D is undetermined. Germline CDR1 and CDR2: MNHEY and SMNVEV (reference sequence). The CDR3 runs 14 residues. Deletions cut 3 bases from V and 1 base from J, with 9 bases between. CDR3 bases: TGTGCCAGCAGTTTCAGCCTAACGAACACTGAAGCTTTCTTT. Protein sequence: CASSFSLTNTEAFF.

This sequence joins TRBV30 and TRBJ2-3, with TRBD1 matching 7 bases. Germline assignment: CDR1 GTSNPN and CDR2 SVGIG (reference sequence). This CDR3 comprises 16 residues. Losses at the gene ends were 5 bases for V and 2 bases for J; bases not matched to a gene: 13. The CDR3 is CAWAFGTEGPTDTQYF. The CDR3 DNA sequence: TGTGCCTGGGCTTTCGGGACAGAGGGACCCACAGATACGCAGTATTTT.

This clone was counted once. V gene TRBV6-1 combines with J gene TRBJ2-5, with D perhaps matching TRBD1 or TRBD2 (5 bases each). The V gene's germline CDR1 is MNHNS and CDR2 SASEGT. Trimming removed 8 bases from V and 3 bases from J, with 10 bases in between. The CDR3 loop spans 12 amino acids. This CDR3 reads CASERGEETQYF. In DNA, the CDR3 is TGTGCCAGCGAGAGGGGTGAAGAGACCCAGTACTTC.

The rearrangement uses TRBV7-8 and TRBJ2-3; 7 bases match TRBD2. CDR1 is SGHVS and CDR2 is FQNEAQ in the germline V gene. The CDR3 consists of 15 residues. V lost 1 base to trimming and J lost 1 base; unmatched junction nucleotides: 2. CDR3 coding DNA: TGTGCCAGCAGCTTAGTCACTAGCGGCACAGATACGCAGTATTTT. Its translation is CASSLVTSGTDTQYF.

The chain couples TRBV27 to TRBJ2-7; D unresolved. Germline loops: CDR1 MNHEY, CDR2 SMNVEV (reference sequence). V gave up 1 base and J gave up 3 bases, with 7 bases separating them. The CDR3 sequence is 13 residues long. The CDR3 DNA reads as TGTGCCAGCAGTTTATACCCTTACTACGAGCAGTACTTC. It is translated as CASSLYPYYEQYF.

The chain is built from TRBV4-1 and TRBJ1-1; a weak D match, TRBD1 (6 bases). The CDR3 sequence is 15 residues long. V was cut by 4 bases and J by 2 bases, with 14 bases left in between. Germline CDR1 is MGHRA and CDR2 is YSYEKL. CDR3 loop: CASSLIRGGNTEAFF. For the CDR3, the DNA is TGCGCCAGCAGCCTCATTAGGGGGGGTAACACTGAAGCTTTCTTT.

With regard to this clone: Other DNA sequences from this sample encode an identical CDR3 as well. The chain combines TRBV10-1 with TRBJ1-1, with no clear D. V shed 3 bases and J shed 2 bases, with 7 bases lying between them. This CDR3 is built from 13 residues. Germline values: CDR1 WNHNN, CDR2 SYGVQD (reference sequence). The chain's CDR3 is CASSDYTNTEAFF. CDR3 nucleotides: TGCGCCAGCAGTGACTACACAAACACTGAAGCTTTCTTT.

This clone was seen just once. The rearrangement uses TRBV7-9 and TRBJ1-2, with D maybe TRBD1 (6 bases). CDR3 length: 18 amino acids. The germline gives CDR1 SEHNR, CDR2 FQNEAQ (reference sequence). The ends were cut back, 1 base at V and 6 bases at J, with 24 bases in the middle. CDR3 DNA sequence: TGTGCCAGCAGCTTAGGGTGGGCAGGGGCCGATGGGGGTGATGGCTACACCTTC. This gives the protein CASSLGWAGADGGDGYTF.

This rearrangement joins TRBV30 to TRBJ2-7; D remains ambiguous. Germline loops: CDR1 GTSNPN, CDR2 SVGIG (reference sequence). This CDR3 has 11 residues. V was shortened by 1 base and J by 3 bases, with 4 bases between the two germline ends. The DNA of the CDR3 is TGTGCCTGGAGTGGAATCTACGAGCAGTACTTC. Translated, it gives CAWSGIYEQYF.

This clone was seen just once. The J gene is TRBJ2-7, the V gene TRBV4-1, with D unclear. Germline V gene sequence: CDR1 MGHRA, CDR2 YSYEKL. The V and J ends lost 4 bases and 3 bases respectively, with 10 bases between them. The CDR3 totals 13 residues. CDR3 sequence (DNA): TGCGCCAGCAGCCGTACGGCAGACTACGAGCAGTACTTC. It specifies CASSRTADYEQYF.

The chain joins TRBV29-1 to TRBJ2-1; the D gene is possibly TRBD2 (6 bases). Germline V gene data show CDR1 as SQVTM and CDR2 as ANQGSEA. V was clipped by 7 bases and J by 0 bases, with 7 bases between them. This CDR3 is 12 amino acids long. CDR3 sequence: CSADYSYNEQFF. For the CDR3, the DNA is TGCAGCGCGGACTACTCCTACAATGAGCAGTTCTTC.

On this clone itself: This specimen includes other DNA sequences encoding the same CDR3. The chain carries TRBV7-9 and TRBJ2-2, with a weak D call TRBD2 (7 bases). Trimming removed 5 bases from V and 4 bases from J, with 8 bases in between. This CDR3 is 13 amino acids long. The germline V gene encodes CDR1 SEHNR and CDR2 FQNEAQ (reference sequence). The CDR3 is CASSRGGTGELFF. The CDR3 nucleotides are TGTGCCAGCAGCAGGGGGGGCACCGGGGAGCTGTTTTTT.

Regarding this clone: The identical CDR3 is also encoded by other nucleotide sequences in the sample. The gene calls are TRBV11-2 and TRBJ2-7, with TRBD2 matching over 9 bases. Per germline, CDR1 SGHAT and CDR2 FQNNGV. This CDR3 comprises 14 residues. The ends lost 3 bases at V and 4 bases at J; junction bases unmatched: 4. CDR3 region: CASSFAGGAYEQYF. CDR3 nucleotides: TGTGCCAGCAGCTTCGCGGGAGGGGCTTACGAGCAGTACTTC.

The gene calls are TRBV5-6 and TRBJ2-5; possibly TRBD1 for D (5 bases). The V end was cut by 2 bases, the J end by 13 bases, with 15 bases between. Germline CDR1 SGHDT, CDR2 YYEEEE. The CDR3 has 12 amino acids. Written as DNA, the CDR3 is TGTGCCAGCAGCTTTGGCCCAGGGTTCTGGTACTTC. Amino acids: CASSFGPGFWYF.

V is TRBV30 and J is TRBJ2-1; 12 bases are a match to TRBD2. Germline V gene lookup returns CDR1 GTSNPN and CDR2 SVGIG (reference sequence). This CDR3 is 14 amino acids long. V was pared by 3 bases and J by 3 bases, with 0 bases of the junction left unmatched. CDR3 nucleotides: TGTGCCTGGAGACTAGCGGGAGGCTACAATGAGCAGTTCTTC. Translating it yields CAWRLAGGYNEQFF.

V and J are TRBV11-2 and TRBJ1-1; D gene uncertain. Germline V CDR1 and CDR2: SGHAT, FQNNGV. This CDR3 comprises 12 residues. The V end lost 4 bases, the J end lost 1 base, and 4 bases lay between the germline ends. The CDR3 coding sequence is TGTGCCAGCAGCTCCGGGAACACTGAAGCTTTCTTT. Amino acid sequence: CASSSGNTEAFF.

The CDR3 DNA reads TGCGCCAGCAGCCAAGATAAGGGAGCATACGAGCAGTACTTC. This translates into CASSQDKGAYEQYF. The chain employs TRBV4-3 and TRBJ2-7; TRBD2 might be the D (5 bases). CDR3 length: 14 amino acids. The germline gives CDR1 LGHNA, CDR2 YSLEER. With 0 bases removed from V and 4 bases from J, the gap between germline ends came to 10 bases.

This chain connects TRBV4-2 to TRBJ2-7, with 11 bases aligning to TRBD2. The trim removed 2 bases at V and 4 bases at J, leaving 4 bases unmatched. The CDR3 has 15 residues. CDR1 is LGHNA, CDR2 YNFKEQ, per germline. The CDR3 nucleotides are TGTGCCAGCAGCCAATTAGCGGGGGGGAAATACGAGCAGTACTTC. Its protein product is CASSQLAGGKYEQYF.

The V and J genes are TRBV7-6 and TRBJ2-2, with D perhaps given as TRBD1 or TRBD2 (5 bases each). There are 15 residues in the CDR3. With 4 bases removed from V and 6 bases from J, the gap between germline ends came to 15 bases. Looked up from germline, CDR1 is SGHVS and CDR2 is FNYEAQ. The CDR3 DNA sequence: TGTGCCAGCAGCTCCAAGGGGACCACCCCCGGGGAGCTGTTTTTT. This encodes CASSSKGTTPGELFF.

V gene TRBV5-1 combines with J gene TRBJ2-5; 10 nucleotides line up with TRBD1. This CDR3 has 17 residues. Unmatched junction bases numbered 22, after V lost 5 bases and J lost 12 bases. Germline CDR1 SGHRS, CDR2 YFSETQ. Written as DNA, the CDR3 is TGCGCCAGCAGTGAGGAACAGGGGGACAGGGGCTGCCTTACTGAGTACTTC. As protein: CASSEEQGDRGCLTEYF.

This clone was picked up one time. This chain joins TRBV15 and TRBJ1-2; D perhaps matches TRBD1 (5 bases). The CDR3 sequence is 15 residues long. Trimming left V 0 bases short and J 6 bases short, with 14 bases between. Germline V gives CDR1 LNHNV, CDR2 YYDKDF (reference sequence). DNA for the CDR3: TGTGCCACCAGCAGAGATTGGGGCGAAGCGGATGGCTACACCTTC. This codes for CATSRDWGEADGYTF.

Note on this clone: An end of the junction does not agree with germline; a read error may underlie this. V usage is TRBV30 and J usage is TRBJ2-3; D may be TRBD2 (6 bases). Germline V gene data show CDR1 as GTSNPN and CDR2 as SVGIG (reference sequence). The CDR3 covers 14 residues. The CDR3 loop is CASSGEWRADTQYF. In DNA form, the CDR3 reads TGTGCCTCGAGTGGAGAGTGGAGGGCAGATACGCAGTATTTT.

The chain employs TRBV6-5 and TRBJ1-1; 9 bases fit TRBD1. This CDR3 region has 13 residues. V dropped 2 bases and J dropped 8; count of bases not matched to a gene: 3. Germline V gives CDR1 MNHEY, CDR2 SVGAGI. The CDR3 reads CASSYGDRAEAFF. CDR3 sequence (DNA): TGTGCCAGCAGTTACGGGGACAGGGCCGAAGCTTTCTTT.

CDR3 residues: CASSWTGTGVSTDTQYF. The CDR3 DNA is TGTGCCAGCAGCTGGACAGGGACAGGGGTAAGCACAGATACGCAGTATTTT. This chain connects TRBV7-9 to TRBJ2-3; 10 bases are shared with TRBD1. Germline V gene data show CDR1 as SEHNR and CDR2 as FQNEAQ (reference sequence). There are 17 residues in the CDR3. Trimming cost V 4 bases and J 0 bases; bases outside gene matches: 7.

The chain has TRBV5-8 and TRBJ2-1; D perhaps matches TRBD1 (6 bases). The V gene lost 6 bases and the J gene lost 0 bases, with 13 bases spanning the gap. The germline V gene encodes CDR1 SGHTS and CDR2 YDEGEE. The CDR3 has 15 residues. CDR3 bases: TGTGCCAGCAACATGAGGGGGAGCTCCTACAATGAGCAGTTCTTC. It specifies CASNMRGSSYNEQFF.

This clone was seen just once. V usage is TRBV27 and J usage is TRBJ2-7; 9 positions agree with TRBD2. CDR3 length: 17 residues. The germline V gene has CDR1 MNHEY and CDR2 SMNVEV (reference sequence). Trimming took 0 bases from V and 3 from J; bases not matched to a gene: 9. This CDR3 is CASSLSVSGRMNYEQYF. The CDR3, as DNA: TGTGCCAGCAGTTTATCGGTCAGCGGGAGGATGAACTACGAGCAGTACTTC.

The chain's CDR3 is CASSLHQETYEQYF. The CDR3 coding sequence is TGCGCCAGCAGCCTTCACCAGGAAACCTACGAGCAGTACTTC. V is TRBV4-1 and J is TRBJ2-7; no reliable D call. The germline V gene encodes CDR1 MGHRA and CDR2 YSYEKL. This CDR3 has 14 residues. V lost 4 bases and J lost 2, with 12 bases in between.

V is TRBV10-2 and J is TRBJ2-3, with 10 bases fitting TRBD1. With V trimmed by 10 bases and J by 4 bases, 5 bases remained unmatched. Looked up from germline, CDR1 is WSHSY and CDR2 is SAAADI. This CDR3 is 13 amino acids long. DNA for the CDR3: TGCGCCACTGGGACAGGGGAACCAGATACGCAGTATTTT. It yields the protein CATGTGEPDTQYF.

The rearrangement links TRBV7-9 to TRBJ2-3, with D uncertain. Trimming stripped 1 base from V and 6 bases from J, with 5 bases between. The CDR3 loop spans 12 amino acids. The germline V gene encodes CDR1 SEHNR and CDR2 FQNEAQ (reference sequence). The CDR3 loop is CASSLGMDTQYF. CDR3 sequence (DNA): TGTGCCAGCAGCTTAGGTATGGATACGCAGTATTTT.

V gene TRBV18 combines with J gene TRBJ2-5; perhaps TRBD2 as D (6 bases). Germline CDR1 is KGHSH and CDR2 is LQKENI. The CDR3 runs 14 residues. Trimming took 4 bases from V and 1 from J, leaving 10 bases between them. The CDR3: CASSLPGLQETQYF. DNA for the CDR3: TGTGCCAGCTCACTACCGGGACTCCAAGAGACCCAGTACTTC.